A selection of T cell receptor beta chains follows, all from one sample in a study of sequential checkpoint blockade in melanoma. Produced via immunoSEQ multiplex PCR; TCRdb's table is partial and in-frame only. This table holds 6,000 or so clones, 15% to 20% found once. The specimen comprised tumor tissue (inferred from file names), sampled from a patient given nivolumab and ipilimumab in sequence. All receptors come from a human donor with melanoma. CDR3s include the opening cysteine and the closing phenylalanine or tryptophan. The D gene is left open where the match is weak. Size is omitted from some rows. Given values are once, few, many or a class for expanded clones.

clone size,V gene,J gene,D gene,CDR3 DNA,CDR3 protein
medium-sized,TRBV6-8,TRBJ1-2,TRBD1,TGTGCCAGCAGTCAGGGACAGGGGAATAACTATGGCTACACCTTC,CASSQGQGNNYGYTF
many,TRBV6-8,TRBJ2-5,TRBD2,TGTGCCAGCAGTTACCTAGCGGGGGGGCCTTGGTACCAAGAGACCCAGTACTTC,CASSYLAGGPWYQETQYF
many,TRBV9,TRBJ2-1,NA,TGTGCCAGCAGCACAACCGCAGCCGGGGCAGGATACAATGAGCAGTTCTTC,CASSTTAAGAGYNEQFF
few,TRBV11-3,TRBJ2-7,NA,TGTGCCAGCAGCTTAGGGGGCACGGTGGGGTTATCCGAGCAGTACTTC,CASSLGGTVGLSEQYF
few,TRBV6-7,TRBJ2-7,NA,TGTGCCAGCAGTTTGGAATGGGGCGACGAGCAGTACTTC,CASSLEWGDEQYF
NA,TRBV19,TRBJ2-1,NA,TGTGCCAGTAGTATAACGGGAGTCTCCTACAATGAGCAGTTCTTC,CASSITGVSYNEQFF
NA,TRBV4-1,TRBJ1-4,NA,TGCGCCAGCAGCCCGGACGGTGCAACTAATGAAAAACTGTTTTTT,CASSPDGATNEKLFF
few,TRBV11-3,TRBJ2-1,TRBD1,TGTGCCAGCAGCTCAAACCGGGACAGGGTCCATGAGCAGTTCTTC,CASSSNRDRVHEQFF
NA,TRBV11-3,TRBJ2-2,NA,TGTGCCAGCAGCGATGAAAGCGCTAACACCGGGGAGCTGTTTTTT,CASSDESANTGELFF
many,TRBV11-3,TRBJ2-1,NA,TGTGCCAGCAGCAACCCGGGACGGAGCTCCTACAATGAGCAGTTCTTC,CASSNPGRSSYNEQFF
NA,TRBV19,TRBJ1-5,TRBD1,TGTGCCAGTAGTACGGGACAGGGGGTCGTCCCTATCCAGCCCCAGCATTTT,CASSTGQGVVPIQPQHF
NA,TRBV18,TRBJ2-5,NA,TGTGCCAGCTCACCCCTCCCGGGCCAAGAGACCCAGTACTTC,CASSPLPGQETQYF
many,TRBV11-3,TRBJ2-7,TRBD1,TGTGCCAGCAGCTTGACAGGGAACCGCTACGAGCAGTACTTC,CASSLTGNRYEQYF
once,TRBV19,TRBJ1-5,NA,TGTGCCAGTACCCCCCAGTTAGGGCAGCCCCAGCATTTT,CASTPQLGQPQHF
few,TRBV23-1,TRBJ2-7,NA,TGCGCCAGCAGCCAAGATCGTTCAACTGTTGAGTACTTC,CASSQDRSTVEYF
many,TRBV9,TRBJ1-2,NA,TGTGCCAGCAGCGTAGGAGCACCGAACAAGATATACTATGGCTACACCTTC,CASSVGAPNKIYYGYTF
few,TRBV14,TRBJ1-6,TRBD1,TGTGCCAGCAGGGCTAACAGGGGGCTTAATTCACCCCTCCACTTT,CASRANRGLNSPLHF
NA,TRBV18,TRBJ2-7,TRBD1,TGTGCCAGCTCACCGCAGGGGGCAGGCTACGAGCAGTACTTC,CASSPQGAGYEQYF
many,TRBV7-2,TRBJ2-3,NA,TGTGCCAGCAGCTTAGTTCCCACAGATACGCAGTATTTT,CASSLVPTDTQYF
NA,TRBV6-8,TRBJ2-7,NA,TGTGCCAGCACCATCCGAGGGTCCTACGAGCAGTACTTC,CASTIRGSYEQYF
many,TRBV9,TRBJ2-2,NA,TGTGCCAGCAGCGTCCGACTTGAGACCGGGGAGCTGTTTTTT,CASSVRLETGELFF
once,TRBV29-1,TRBJ2-7,NA,TGCAGCGTTGAGGGGCCTTCCGGCGAGCAGTACTTC,CSVEGPSGEQYF
many,TRBV11-3,TRBJ2-5,TRBD2,TGTGCCAGCAGCTTAGGGACTAGCGGGCAGACCCAGTACTTC,CASSLGTSGQTQYF
medium-sized,TRBV11-3,TRBJ2-1,TRBD2,TGTGCCAGCAGCTTAGTTCCCGGGGGGGAGACTGAGCAGTTCTTC,CASSLVPGGETEQFF
many,TRBV6-8,TRBJ2-7,NA,TGTGCCAGCAGTTATCAGCCAGCCCTAAAACACCCTACCTACGAGCAGTACTTC,CASSYQPALKHPTYEQYF
NA,TRBV6-8,TRBJ1-2,NA,TGTGCCAGCAGTGGTCGGCAGAGAAAAAGAGCTAACTATGGCTACACCTTC,CASSGRQRKRANYGYTF
NA,TRBV19,TRBJ2-3,TRBD1,TGTGCCAGTAGTCGCCGGGACAGAGGACATCAAGATACGCAGTATTTT,CASSRRDRGHQDTQYF
NA,TRBV30,TRBJ2-7,NA,TGTGCCTGGAGTGTAACCTCGAACGAGCAGTACTTC,CAWSVTSNEQYF
NA,TRBV15,TRBJ2-1,NA,TGTGCCACCAGCAGGGCCGGGAACCCCTACAATGAGCAGTTCTTC,CATSRAGNPYNEQFF
many,TRBV6-8,TRBJ2-5,NA,TGTGCCAGCAGTTACCCCCGCCGGGAGACCCAGTACTTC,CASSYPRRETQYF
NA,TRBV18,TRBJ2-1,TRBD1,TGTGCCAGCTCACCTGCCGGACAGGTGAGCTCCTACAATGAGCAGTTCTTC,CASSPAGQVSSYNEQFF
medium-sized,TRBV11-3,TRBJ2-5,TRBD1,TGTGCCAGCAGCCCAAGACAGGGATCGTACCAAGAGACCCAGTACTTC,CASSPRQGSYQETQYF
many,TRBV6-8,TRBJ1-2,NA,TGTGCCAGCAGTTACTCCCAGGGTTACTATGGCTACACCTTC,CASSYSQGYYGYTF
NA,TRBV28,TRBJ2-1,NA,TGTGCCAGCAGTTTAGATAGCCTAGTCGGTGAGCAGTTCTTC,CASSLDSLVGEQFF
NA,TRBV19,TRBJ2-7,NA,TGTGCCAGTAGTCCCCCCGCAGCGGCAGGGGCCGAGCAGTACTTC,CASSPPAAAGAEQYF
once,TRBV29-1,TRBJ2-2,NA,TGCAGCGTTGAGTGGGGGGTGAGGAAGACCGGGGAGCTGTTTTTT,CSVEWGVRKTGELFF
NA,TRBV19,TRBJ2-7,NA,TGTGCCAGTAGTACGGACGCCTACGAGCAGTACTTC,CASSTDAYEQYF
NA,TRBV16,TRBJ2-5,NA,TGTGCCAGCAGCCAATCTGGACTAAACCAAGAGACCCAGTACTTC,CASSQSGLNQETQYF